The T cell receptor beta chain described here comes from a study of shared clonotypes between healthy human individuals. CDR1 is SQVTM and CDR2 is ANQGSEA in the germline V gene. The CDR3 runs 14 residues. The V gene lost 6 bases and the J gene lost 4 bases, with 18 bases spanning the gap. Generated by immunoSEQ multiplex PCR, the TCRdb table keeps only in-frame clones and is missing some. The profile shows more than 1.2 million clones, around 98.5% of them singletons. This TCR came from a man aged 30 to 39 in good health. The chain employs TRBV29-1 and TRBJ2-5; D is perhaps TRBD1 (5 bases). The sequencing sample was made of naive CD4+ T cells sorted from blood. Noted subset: CD45RA+ positively selected. The CDR3 DNA sequence: TGCAGCGTCCTCCAACAGGCTTTGAGAGAGACCCAGTACTTC. Translating gives CSVLQQALRETQYF.